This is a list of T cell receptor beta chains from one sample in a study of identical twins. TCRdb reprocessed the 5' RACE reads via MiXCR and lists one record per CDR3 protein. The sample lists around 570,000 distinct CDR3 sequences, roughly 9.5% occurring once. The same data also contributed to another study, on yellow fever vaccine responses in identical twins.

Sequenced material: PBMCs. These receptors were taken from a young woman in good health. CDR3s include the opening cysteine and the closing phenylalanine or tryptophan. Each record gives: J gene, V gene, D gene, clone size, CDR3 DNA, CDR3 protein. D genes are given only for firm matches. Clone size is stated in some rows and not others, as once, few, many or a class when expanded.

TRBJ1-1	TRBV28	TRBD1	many	TGTGCCAGCAGTCAAGTACAGGGGAACCGACCCAAAGCTTTCTTT	CASSQVQGNRPKAFF
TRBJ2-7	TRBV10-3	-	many	TGTGCCATCAGGGCTGACAGTGTGTCCTACGAGCAGTACTTC	CAIRADSVSYEQYF
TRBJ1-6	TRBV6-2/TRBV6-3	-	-	TGTGCCAGCAGTGGGGGCGAGAAGACAGCTTATTCACCCCTCCACTTT	CASSGGEKTAYSPLHF
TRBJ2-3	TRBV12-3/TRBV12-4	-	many	TGTGCCAGCAGTTTAACTCTCTCCACAGATACGCAGTATTTT	CASSLTLSTDTQYF
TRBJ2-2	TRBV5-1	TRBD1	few	TGCGCCAGCAGCACCAATACAGGGGACACCGGGGAGCTGTTTTTT	CASSTNTGDTGELFF
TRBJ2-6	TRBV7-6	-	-	TGTGCCAGCAGCTTAGTTCCCCTAACAGGCGCTGGGGCCAACGTCCTGACTTTC	CASSLVPLTGAGANVLTF
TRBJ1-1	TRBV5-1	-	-	TGCGCCAGCAGCTTGGAGGCAGGGAGGGTGACTGAAGCTTTCTTT	CASSLEAGRVTEAFF
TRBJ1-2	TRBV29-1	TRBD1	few	TGCAGCGTGCTGACAGGGGGTAACTATGGCTACACCTTC	CSVLTGGNYGYTF
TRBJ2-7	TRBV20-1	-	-	TGCAGTGCTAGAGATGAGGGGGGGGTCTACGAGCAGTACTTC	CSARDEGGVYEQYF
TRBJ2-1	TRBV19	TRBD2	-	TGTGCCAGTAGGGGGACTAGCGGGAGGGTTGTCTACAATGAGCAGTTCTTC	CASRGTSGRVVYNEQFF
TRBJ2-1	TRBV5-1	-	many	TGCGCCAGCAGCTTGACTGGAGAGCAGTTCTTC	CASSLTGEQFF
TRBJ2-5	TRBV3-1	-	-	TGTGCCAGCAGCCGAGGGGTTGTGGATCGAGAGACCCAGTACTTC	CASSRGVVDRETQYF
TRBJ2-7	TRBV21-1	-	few	TGTGCCAGCAGCCCATCTACCGGGACAGTCTCCTACGAGCAGTACTTC	CASSPSTGTVSYEQYF
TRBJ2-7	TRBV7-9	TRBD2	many	TGTGCCAGCTCCACGGGAGGGACCTACGAGCAGTACTTC	CASSTGGTYEQYF
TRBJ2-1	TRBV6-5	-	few	TGTGCCAGCAGTTTGAATCCTCCGGCCAGCTCCTACAATGAGCAGTTCTTC	CASSLNPPASSYNEQFF
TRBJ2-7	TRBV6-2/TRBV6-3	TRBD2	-	TGTGCCAGCACTGGGACTAGCTTGGGCGAGCAGTACTTC	CASTGTSLGEQYF
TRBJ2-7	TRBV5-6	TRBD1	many	TGTGCCAGCAGCAGATGGGACAGGGGGATGGACGAGCAGTACTTC	CASSRWDRGMDEQYF
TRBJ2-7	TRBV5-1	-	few	TGCGCCAGCAGCTTGGTTGGCCCCGGGACAGAGCAGTACTTC	CASSLVGPGTEQYF
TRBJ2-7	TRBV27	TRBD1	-	TGTGCCAGCAGTTTTGTGGCGGACAGGATAAGTAACGAGCAGTACTTC	CASSFVADRISNEQYF
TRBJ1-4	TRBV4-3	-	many	TGCGCCAGCAGCCAAGCGCATGGGGAAAAACTGTTTTTT	CASSQAHGEKLFF
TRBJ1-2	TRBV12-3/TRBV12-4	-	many	TGTGCCAGCACGGGGGGAATAAGCTATGGCTACACCTTC	CASTGGISYGYTF
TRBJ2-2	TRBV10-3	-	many	TGTGCCATCAGTGAGTCGACTCACCTAGGAGCGAACACCGGGGAGCTGTTTTTT	CAISESTHLGANTGELFF
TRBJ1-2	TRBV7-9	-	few	TGTGCCAGCAGCTTAGTTCCTGGACAGTCCTTTTCTTATGGCTACACCTTC	CASSLVPGQSFSYGYTF
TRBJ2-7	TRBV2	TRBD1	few	TGTGCCAGCAGTGGCCTTTGGACAGGGGGCACCTACGAGCAGTACTTC	CASSGLWTGGTYEQYF
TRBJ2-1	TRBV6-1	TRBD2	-	TGTGCCTCCTCACCCTTGACTAGCGGGAGGTCCGGCTCCTACAATGAGCAGTTCTTC	CASSPLTSGRSGSYNEQFF
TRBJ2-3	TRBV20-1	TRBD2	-	TGCAGTGCTAGTTGGCGGGAGTGGGATACGCAGTATTTT	CSASWREWDTQYF
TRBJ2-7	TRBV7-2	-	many	TGTGCCAGCAGCCCCGGGTACCACGAGCAGTACTTC	CASSPGYHEQYF
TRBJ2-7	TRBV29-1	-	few	TGCAGTGCGACCGGGACGTCTTACGAGCAGTACTTC	CSATGTSYEQYF
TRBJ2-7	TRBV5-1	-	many	TGCGCCAGCAGCCCCGGACGCATGGACTACGAGCAGTACTTC	CASSPGRMDYEQYF
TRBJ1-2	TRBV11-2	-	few	TGTGCCAGCAGCCTGACAGCGTCTTTTGGCTACACCTTC	CASSLTASFGYTF
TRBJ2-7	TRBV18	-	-	TGTGCCAGCTCACCGTTGGAACAGGGAGGGCACGAGCAGTACTTC	CASSPLEQGGHEQYF
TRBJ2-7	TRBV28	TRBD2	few	TGTGCCAGCAGTTTAGGCACTATGGCTAGCGGGAGACCCAGAAAGTACGAGCAGTACTTC	CASSLGTMASGRPRKYEQYF
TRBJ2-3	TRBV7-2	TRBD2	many	TGTGCCAGCAGCCCTCGGACTAGCGGCACATATACGCAGTATTTT	CASSPRTSGTYTQYF
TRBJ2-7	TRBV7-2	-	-	TGTGCCAGCAGCTTACGTGGGGGGCGTCAGGGGACCTACGAGCAGTACTTC	CASSLRGGRQGTYEQYF
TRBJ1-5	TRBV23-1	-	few	TGCGCCAGCAGTCAACTTCCTTCGGGGAGCAATCAGCCCCAGCATTTT	CASSQLPSGSNQPQHF
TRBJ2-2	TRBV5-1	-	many	TGCGCCAGCAGCTTAAAGGGGCCGGACACCGGGGAGCTGTTTTTT	CASSLKGPDTGELFF
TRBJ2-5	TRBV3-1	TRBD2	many	TGTGCCAGCAGCCTGGGCGGTCCCGGGGGGCAAGAGACCCAGTACTTC	CASSLGGPGGQETQYF
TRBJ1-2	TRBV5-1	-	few	TGCGCCAGCAGCTTGGAGATATCCTATGGCTACACCTTC	CASSLEISYGYTF
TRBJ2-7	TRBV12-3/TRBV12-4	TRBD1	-	TGTGCCAGCAGGGGGACAGGGAGCGCCCTCGAGCAGTACTTC	CASRGTGSALEQYF
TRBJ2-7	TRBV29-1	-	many	TGCAGCGTTGAAGAAATGACCGAGCAGTACTTC	CSVEEMTEQYF
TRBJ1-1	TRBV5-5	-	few	TGTGCCAGCAGCTTGGAGCTGGGTTTGAGCGAAGCTTTCTTT	CASSLELGLSEAFF
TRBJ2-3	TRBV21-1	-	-	TGTGCCATACCTACTAGCGGGTTTTGGGGGACAGATACGCAGTATTTT	CAIPTSGFWGTDTQYF
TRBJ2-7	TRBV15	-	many	TGTGCCACCAGCAGAGGAGGTCACGAGCAGTACTTC	CATSRGGHEQYF
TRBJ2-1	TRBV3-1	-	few	TGTGCCAGCAGCCAAGAAGGGGGCTACAATGAGCAGTTCTTC	CASSQEGGYNEQFF
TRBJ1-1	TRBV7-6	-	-	TGTGCCAGCAGCCCGGACAGCATGAACACTGAAGCTTTCTTT	CASSPDSMNTEAFF